The entry below describes one T cell receptor beta chain. This record belongs to a study of blood T cell repertoires in COVID-19. The V gene lost 3 bases and the J gene lost 5 bases, with 8 bases spanning the gap. This CDR3 region has 13 residues. The V gene's germline CDR1 is MNHNS and CDR2 SASEGT. Per the study methods: The authors estimated nucleated cell counts from reference gene primer amplification. Some clones are missing from TCRdb's copy, which holds only in-frame ones; the method was immunoSEQ multiplex PCR. V, J and clone size are those of that table, while D and trimming were read from the DNA. The data hold 43,000 or so clones, with about four fifths observed a single time.

The material sequenced was peripheral blood. The V and J genes are TRBV6-1 and TRBJ2-1, with D maybe TRBD1 (6 bases). This TCR was sampled from a woman aged 60 to 75 with acute or convalescent COVID-19. In DNA form, the CDR3 reads TGTGCCAGCAGTGACAGGGGCCACAATGAGCAGTTCTTC. Protein: CASSDRGHNEQFF.